What follows are 22 T cell receptor beta chains derived from one specimen sequenced in a study of T cells in Graves' hyperthyroidism and ophthalmopathy. Amplification of TCR beta CDR3 regions used RNA as the template. The HTBI primer set was used in a first-round RT-PCR of the TCR CDR3. A single record per CDR3 protein comes from TCRdb applying MiXCR to the multiplex PCR reads. The data hold 500,000 to 550,000 distinct CDR3 sequences, with under 25% observed a single time. What was sequenced was blood. Every receptor here comes from a man aged 18 to 29 with Graves' hyperthyroidism.

A note on this clonotype: This may be a read error, as it is one base from a much larger clone. The chain links TRBV29-1 to TRBJ2-7, with D hard to call. CDR3 length equals 14 residues. Germline assignment: CDR1 SQVTM and CDR2 ANQGSEA. The CDR3: CSPDDRGVPYEQCF. CDR3 DNA: TGCAGCCCAGACGACCGCGGAGTCCCCTACGAGCAGTGCTTC.

To note about this clonotype: One base away lies a much larger clone, so this may be a sequencing read error. The CDR3 does not end in the conserved phenylalanine or tryptophan, so this is likely a read error. The chain has TRBV7-8 and TRBJ1-1; the D is unclear. The germline CDR1 and CDR2 sequences are SGHVS and FQNEAQ. The CDR3 runs to 12 residues. V was trimmed by 0 bases and J by 11 bases, leaving 10 bases between them. The CDR3 nucleotides read TGTGCCAGCAGCTTAGCCGGTCCTGGGGCTTTCTCT. Protein sequence: CASSLAGPGAFS.

Comment on this clonotype: Since the CDR3 does not end with the conserved phenylalanine or tryptophan, this likely comes from a read error. The chain recombines TRBV5-1 with TRBJ1-1; D remains unclear. Per the germline V gene, CDR1 is SGHRS and CDR2 is YFSETQ. This CDR3 has 12 residues. Trimming removed 4 bases at V and 4 bases at J, with 8 bases between. CDR3 in amino acids: CASSIAGTEAFV. Written as DNA, the CDR3 is TGCGCCAGCAGCATAGCGGGCACTGAAGCTTTCGTT.

The CDR3 nucleotides are TGTGCCAGCAGCTCCAGACGGCTGGGCACAGATACGCAGTATTTT. Translated, it gives CASSSRRLGTDTQYF. The rearrangement links TRBV12-3 or TRBV12-4 to TRBJ2-3; D is unclear. Trimming took 6 bases from V and 1 from J, leaving 14 bases between them. CDR3 length equals 15 residues.

At least ten counts were recorded for this clonotype. The genes are TRBV12-3 or TRBV12-4 and TRBJ2-7; D gene uncertain. The CDR3 runs to 13 residues. Deletions cut 1 base from V and 2 bases from J, with 6 bases between. CDR3 bases: TGTGCCAGCAGTTTAGTGGAAACCTACGAGCAGTACTTC. Translated: CASSLVETYEQYF.

The rearrangement links TRBV30 to TRBJ1-6; 7 bases line up with TRBD1. This CDR3 is 15 amino acids long. The germline CDR1 and CDR2 sequences are GTSNPN and SVGIG (reference sequence). J lost 5 bases, V lost 1 base, and 5 bases had no gene match. The CDR3 protein is CAWSGHRGDNSPLHF. In DNA, the CDR3 is TGTGCCTGGAGTGGCCACAGGGGAGATAATTCACCCCTCCACTTT.

This clonotype was counted ten times or more. V and J are TRBV30 and TRBJ1-5; D gene unclear. CDR1 and CDR2 (germline): GTSNPN, SVGIG (reference sequence). V gave up 3 bases and J gave up 4 bases, with 13 bases separating them. The CDR3 has 14 amino acids. CDR3 protein: CAWSVGGPNQPQHF. The CDR3 coding sequence is TGTGCCTGGAGCGTGGGCGGACCTAATCAGCCCCAGCATTTT.

In its sample, this clonotype was seen many times. V is TRBV12-3 or TRBV12-4 and J is TRBJ2-7; the match to TRBD1 covers 9 bases. After removal of 6 bases from V and 2 bases from J, the junction contained 5 bases not matched to a gene. This CDR3 is 14 amino acids long. The CDR3 here is CASSRRDRAYEQYF. The DNA of the CDR3 is TGTGCCAGCAGCCGCCGGGACAGGGCCTACGAGCAGTACTTC.

The V gene is TRBV25-1, the J gene TRBJ2-7; no firm D call. CDR1 and CDR2 (germline): MGHDK, SYGVNS. The V end was cut by 8 bases, the J end by 5 bases, with 4 bases between. There are 9 residues in the CDR3. The CDR3 DNA sequence: TGTGCCAGCGGAGACGAGCAGTACTTC. It is translated as CASGDEQYF.

Ten or more counts support this clonotype. The chain is built from TRBV11-2 and TRBJ2-5, with 8 bases identical to TRBD1. Trimming removed 2 bases from V and 2 bases from J; junction bases left unmatched: 10. There are 17 residues in the CDR3. Germline CDR1 reads SGHAT; CDR2 reads FQNNGV. CDR3 region: CASSLLSRTGWQETQYF. The CDR3 region has the DNA TGTGCCAGCAGCTTACTAAGTCGGACAGGGTGGCAAGAGACCCAGTACTTC.

The rearrangement joins TRBV3-1 to TRBJ1-1; tentative D call: TRBD1 (6 bases). Trimming took off 2 bases at V and 0 bases at J, with 10 bases between the two ends. Germline V gives CDR1 LGHDT, CDR2 YNNKEL (reference sequence). The CDR3 has 15 amino acids. CDR3 bases: TGTGCCAGCAGCCAACAGGGGATCATGAACACTGAAGCTTTCTTT. As protein: CASSQQGIMNTEAFF.

There are many counts of this clonotype. J is TRBJ2-7 and V is TRBV12-3 or TRBV12-4; 7 bases map to TRBD1. There are 16 residues in the CDR3. V shed 4 bases, J shed 0 bases, and the junction held 9 bases outside the gene matches. CDR3 bases: TGTGCCAGCAGTTCTCTGGGACAGCGGTTCTCCTACGAGCAGTACTTC. It yields the protein CASSSLGQRFSYEQYF.

V and J are TRBV12-3 or TRBV12-4 and TRBJ2-5, with D unclear. Deletions cut 8 bases from V and 2 bases from J, with 18 bases between. The CDR3 consists of 15 residues. The DNA of the CDR3 is TGTGCCAGCGGCGCCTTCGGATCAAATCAAGAGACCCAGTACTTC. Its protein is CASGAFGSNQETQYF.

V usage is TRBV20-1 and J usage is TRBJ2-5; D is possibly TRBD1 (6 bases). The germline gives CDR1 DFQATT, CDR2 SNEGSKA (reference sequence). V shed 3 bases and J shed 2 bases, with 13 bases lying between them. This CDR3 spans 14 amino acids. CDR3 protein: CSARVAGAQETQYF. Here the CDR3 DNA reads TGCAGTGCTAGGGTGGCAGGGGCTCAAGAGACCCAGTACTTC.

This chain uses TRBV18 with TRBJ1-2, with D perhaps matching TRBD1 (5 bases). CDR3 length equals 14 residues. Trimming shortened V by 3 bases and J by 4 bases, and 12 bases separated the two germline ends. Germline CDR1 KGHSH, CDR2 LQKENI. DNA of the CDR3: TGTGCCAGCTCACCCCCCGCCAGGGCCTATGGCTACACCTTC. Translated: CASSPPARAYGYTF. The full variable domain, rest sourced from reference TRBV18 and TRBJ1-2, is NAGVMQNPRHLVRRRGQEARLRCSPMKGHSHVYWYRQLPEEGLKFMVYLQKENIIDESGMPKERFSAEFPKEGPSILRIQQVVRGDSAAYFCASSPPARAYGYTFGSGTRLTVV.

Regarding this clonotype: One base away lies a much larger clone, so this may be a sequencing read error. The chain combines TRBV5-1 with TRBJ2-7; weak D call: TRBD2 (6 bases). Germline CDR1 is SGHRS and CDR2 is YFSETQ. The CDR3 is made up of 14 amino acids. The CDR3 region has the DNA TGCGCCATCAGCTTGTATGGCGGGGCTTACGAGCAGTACTTC. As protein: CAISLYGGAYEQYF.

This clonotype was seen ten or more times. V usage is TRBV25-1 and J usage is TRBJ1-3; 10 nucleotides align to TRBD1. V dropped 8 bases and J dropped 4; count of bases not matched to a gene: 5. CDR3 length equals 14 residues. Germline loops: CDR1 MGHDK, CDR2 SYGVNS. The CDR3 protein is CASAGTGAGNTIYF. CDR3 in DNA: TGTGCCAGCGCCGGGACAGGGGCCGGAAACACCATATATTTT.

The table lists this clonotype with many counts. The chain uses TRBV29-1 and TRBJ2-7; 12 nucleotides match TRBD2. The length of the CDR3 is 15 residues. Per the germline V gene, CDR1 is SQVTM and CDR2 is ANQGSEA. The J segment lost 1 base and the V segment lost 4 bases, leaving 5 bases of the junction unmatched. The CDR3 loop reads CSVAGGTSGSYEQYF. The CDR3 region has the DNA TGCAGCGTTGCAGGAGGGACTAGCGGGTCCTACGAGCAGTACTTC.

The V gene is TRBV5-1, the J gene TRBJ2-1; 10 positions agree with TRBD1. V lost 0 bases to trimming and J lost 0 bases; unmatched junction nucleotides: 0. Germline assignment: CDR1 SGHRS and CDR2 YFSETQ. The CDR3 covers 16 residues. DNA for the CDR3: TGCGCCAGCAGCTTGGGGACAGGGGGCTCCTACAATGAGCAGTTCTTC. It specifies CASSLGTGGSYNEQFF.

This clonotype has at least ten counts. This chain uses TRBV6-5 with TRBJ2-5, with a weak D call TRBD1 (6 bases). The CDR3 consists of 13 residues. V was trimmed by 5 bases and J by 5 bases, leaving 12 bases between them. The germline gives CDR1 MNHEY, CDR2 SVGAGI. The CDR3 DNA reads TGTGCCAGCAGTCTATGGGGGCCTGAGACCCAGTACTTC. This codes for CASSLWGPETQYF.

The chain carries TRBV4-1 and TRBJ1-5; D possibly corresponds to TRBD1 (5 bases). Germline V lookup: CDR1 MGHRA, CDR2 YSYEKL. The CDR3 loop spans 16 amino acids. V was shortened by 3 bases and J by 6 bases, with 18 bases between the two germline ends. The CDR3 DNA follows: TGCGCCAGCAGCCACGACCAGGGATTATGGAGTCAGCCCCAGCATTTT. It encodes CASSHDQGLWSQPQHF.

This clonotype was seen ten or more times. The V and J genes are TRBV6-5 and TRBJ1-5; the match to TRBD1 covers 8 bases. This CDR3 spans 15 amino acids. In germline, CDR1 is MNHEY, CDR2 SVGAGI. The J segment lost 0 bases and the V segment lost 6 bases, leaving 4 bases of the junction unmatched. The CDR3 spells CASSGTGYSNQPQHF. The DNA for the CDR3 is TGTGCCAGCAGCGGGACAGGTTATAGCAATCAGCCCCAGCATTTT.